These T cell receptor beta chains were read from a single sample in a study of blood T cell repertoires in COVID-19. Using immunoSEQ multiplex PCR, the repertoire was profiled, and TCRdb retains in-frame clones only, with some absent. In the table there are 150,000 or so clones, over 80% of which are singletons. Source material: PBMCs or T cells enriched from blood (not recorded which). The receptors originated from a man between 65 and 79 years old who had been exposed to COVID-19. CDR3s include the opening cysteine and the closing phenylalanine or tryptophan. A D gene is named only where the DNA matches it firmly. Clone size, where shown, is once, few, many, or a class for clones that have expanded.

D: .
V: TRBV19
size: .
J: TRBJ2-7
CDR3: CASSIQGSREQYF
DNA: TGTGCCAGTAGTATACAGGGGTCGCGAGAGCAGTACTTC

D: .
V: TRBV3-1/TRBV3-2
size: .
J: TRBJ1-1
CDR3: CASSRSLNTEAFF
DNA: TGTGCCAGCAGCCGGTCCCTAAACACTGAAGCTTTCTTT

D: .
V: TRBV7-2
size: .
J: TRBJ2-7
CDR3: CASSLGGVRLNEQYF
DNA: TGTGCCAGCAGCTTAGGCGGGGTCAGACTTAACGAGCAGTACTTC

D: .
V: TRBV5-1
size: .
J: TRBJ2-2
CDR3: CASSRAGTGELFF
DNA: TGCGCCAGCAGCAGGGCGGGCACCGGGGAGCTGTTTTTT

D: .
V: TRBV18
size: .
J: TRBJ1-2
CDR3: CASSLPAAYGYTF
DNA: TGTGCCAGCTCACTCCCGGCAGCGTATGGCTACACCTTC

D: TRBD1
V: TRBV5-4
size: .
J: TRBJ1-1
CDR3: CASSPLRTGMNTEAFF
DNA: TGTGCCAGCAGTCCTCTTCGGACAGGCATGAACACTGAAGCTTTCTTT

D: .
V: TRBV5-1
size: .
J: TRBJ1-6
CDR3: CASSLGTSNSPLHF
DNA: TGCGCCAGCAGCTTGGGGACATCGAATTCACCCCTCCACTTT

D: .
V: TRBV27
size: .
J: TRBJ1-2
CDR3: CASRDGHSVYYTF
DNA: TGTGCCAGCAGAGACGGACATTCGGTATACTACACCTTC

D: .
V: TRBV6-5
size: few
J: TRBJ1-1
CDR3: CASSYGVGVDTEAFF
DNA: TGTGCCAGCAGTTACGGGGTAGGGGTGGACACTGAAGCTTTCTTT

D: TRBD1
V: TRBV4-3
size: .
J: TRBJ2-7
CDR3: CASSQEGGQAYEQYF
DNA: TGCGCCAGCAGCCAAGAGGGGGGACAGGCCTACGAGCAGTACTTC

D: .
V: TRBV5-1
size: .
J: TRBJ2-2
CDR3: CASSSVEGNTGELFF
DNA: TGCGCCAGCAGCTCGGTCGAGGGGAACACCGGGGAGCTGTTTTTT

D: TRBD1
V: TRBV7-2
size: .
J: TRBJ1-2
CDR3: CASSLARDRGGGYTF
DNA: TGTGCCAGCAGCTTAGCGAGGGACAGGGGTGGGGGCTACACCTTC

D: .
V: TRBV24-1
size: .
J: TRBJ2-1
CDR3: CATSDFEKGNNEQFF
DNA: TGTGCCACCAGTGATTTTGAGAAGGGGAACAATGAGCAGTTCTTC

D: TRBD1
V: TRBV6-2/TRBV6-3
size: .
J: TRBJ2-2
CDR3: CASSFGQGVGTGELFF
DNA: TGTGCCAGCAGTTTCGGACAGGGAGTCGGCACCGGGGAGCTGTTTTTT

D: .
V: TRBV28
size: once
J: TRBJ2-3
CDR3: CVSRGGGRTDTQYF
DNA: TGTGTCAGCAGGGGCGGGGGACGCACAGATACGCAGTATTTT

D: .
V: TRBV19
size: .
J: TRBJ1-5
CDR3: CASREGFGPQHF
DNA: TGTGCCAGCCGGGAGGGTTTTGGGCCCCAGCATTTT

D: .
V: TRBV12-3/TRBV12-4
size: .
J: TRBJ2-7
CDR3: CASSSVIREQYF
DNA: TGTGCCAGCAGTTCGGTCATCAGGGAGCAGTACTTC

D: TRBD1
V: TRBV4-2
size: .
J: TRBJ1-6
CDR3: CASSQEIRETGAPPLHF
DNA: TGTGCCAGCAGCCAAGAAATTCGGGAGACAGGGGCACCACCCCTCCACTTT

D: TRBD1
V: TRBV3-1/TRBV3-2
size: .
J: TRBJ1-2
CDR3: CASSPRDRRNYGYTF
DNA: TGTGCCAGCAGCCCTCGGGACAGGCGGAACTATGGCTACACCTTC

D: TRBD2
V: TRBV6-5
size: .
J: TRBJ2-2
CDR3: CASSPSGREGGELFF
DNA: TGTGCCAGCAGTCCTAGCGGGAGGGAAGGCGGGGAGCTGTTTTTT

D: TRBD1
V: TRBV18
size: .
J: TRBJ2-7
CDR3: CASSPNPPGQGSEQYF
DNA: TGTGCCAGCTCACCGAATCCACCGGGACAGGGTTCCGAGCAGTACTTC

D: TRBD1
V: TRBV6-5
size: .
J: TRBJ1-5
CDR3: CASSYDRGSNQPQHF
DNA: TGTGCCAGCAGTTATGACAGGGGGAGCAATCAGCCCCAGCATTTT

D: .
V: TRBV9
size: .
J: TRBJ1-2
CDR3: CASSVGPGRDYGYTF
DNA: TGTGCCAGCAGCGTAGGACCAGGGAGGGACTATGGCTACACCTTC

D: .
V: TRBV28
size: .
J: TRBJ2-1
CDR3: CASSLDGILRGRNEQFF
DNA: TGTGCCAGCAGTTTAGACGGGATCCTAAGAGGTAGGAATGAGCAGTTCTTC

D: .
V: TRBV29-1
size: once
J: TRBJ1-2
CDR3: CSVEDWGVLGYGYTF
DNA: TGCAGCGTTGAAGATTGGGGGGTCTTAGGGTATGGCTACACCTTC

D: TRBD1
V: TRBV6-2/TRBV6-3
size: .
J: TRBJ1-5
CDR3: CASSYSGTDRKNQPQHF
DNA: TGTGCCAGCAGTTACTCTGGGACAGATCGAAAAAATCAGCCCCAGCATTTT

D: .
V: TRBV25-1
size: .
J: TRBJ2-5
CDR3: CASSDRQGWGQETQYF
DNA: TGTGCCAGCAGTGATCGGCAGGGTTGGGGCCAAGAGACCCAGTACTTC

D: .
V: TRBV28
size: few
J: TRBJ2-7
CDR3: CASSPGRAGSYEQYF
DNA: TGTGCCAGCAGCCCTGGCCGGGCAGGGTCCTACGAGCAGTACTTC

D: .
V: TRBV24-1
size: .
J: TRBJ2-7
CDR3: CATTETVGTPPYEQYF
DNA: TGTGCCACCACCGAAACGGTTGGGACACCTCCTTACGAGCAGTACTTC

D: .
V: TRBV2
size: .
J: TRBJ1-5
CDR3: CASKAQNYGPQHF
DNA: TGTGCCAGCAAAGCCCAGAACTACGGTCCCCAGCATTTT

D: TRBD1
V: TRBV5-1
size: .
J: TRBJ2-5
CDR3: CASSPGTGGQETQYF
DNA: TGCGCCAGCAGCCCGGGGACAGGGGGCCAAGAGACCCAGTACTTC

D: TRBD1
V: TRBV6-5
size: .
J: TRBJ2-7
CDR3: CASSYDGTGIYEQYF
DNA: TGTGCCAGCAGTTACGACGGGACAGGGATCTACGAGCAGTACTTC

D: .
V: TRBV4-1
size: .
J: TRBJ2-2
CDR3: CASSPEGFAKTGELFF
DNA: TGCGCCAGCAGCCCGGAGGGGTTCGCAAAGACCGGGGAGCTGTTTTTT

D: .
V: TRBV2
size: .
J: TRBJ1-2
CDR3: CASSEQGSNYGYTF
DNA: TGTGCCAGCAGTGAACAGGGGAGTAACTATGGCTACACCTTC

D: .
V: TRBV7-2
size: once
J: TRBJ2-5
CDR3: CASSSPRRVGGETQYF
DNA: TGTGCCAGCAGCTCCCCTCGGAGGGTAGGTGGGGAGACCCAGTACTTC

D: .
V: TRBV6-5
size: .
J: TRBJ1-3
CDR3: CASSRGNTIYF
DNA: TGTGCCAGCAGTCGGGGGAACACCATATATTTT

D: .
V: TRBV18
size: few
J: TRBJ1-2
CDR3: CASSPSPDRPYGYTF
DNA: TGTGCCAGCTCACCAAGCCCTGACAGACCCTATGGCTACACCTTC

D: .
V: TRBV7-9
size: .
J: TRBJ1-1
CDR3: CASSLVPYTEAFF
DNA: TGTGCCAGCAGCTTAGTCCCATACACTGAAGCTTTCTTT

D: TRBD2
V: TRBV7-6
size: .
J: TRBJ2-1
CDR3: CASSRSLSSGYNEQFF
DNA: TGTGCCAGCAGCCGATCGTTGTCTAGCGGATACAATGAGCAGTTCTTC

D: TRBD1
V: TRBV10-1
size: .
J: TRBJ2-2
CDR3: CASARDSTGELFF
DNA: TGCGCCAGCGCTCGGGACAGCACCGGGGAGCTGTTTTTT

D: .
V: TRBV27
size: .
J: TRBJ2-2
CDR3: CASQTTGTGELFF
DNA: TGTGCCAGCCAAACCACAGGGACCGGGGAGCTGTTTTTT

D: TRBD2
V: TRBV5-4
size: once
J: TRBJ2-3
CDR3: CASSFRRGVGDTQYF
DNA: TGTGCCAGCAGCTTTCGGCGGGGGGTGGGAGATACGCAGTATTTT

D: .
V: TRBV19
size: .
J: TRBJ1-5
CDR3: CASKRDTNLSNQPQHF
DNA: TGTGCCAGTAAACGGGACACCAACCTGAGCAATCAGCCCCAGCATTTT